These 8 T cell receptor beta chains were all obtained from the same sample, sequenced in a study of Tregs in tolerant kidney transplant recipients. Clones were read by immunoSEQ multiplex PCR, and TCRdb kept only the in-frame ones, dropping some. Its listing shows some 25,000 clones. Related graft donors supplied nonmyeloablative bone marrow transplants, and mixed chimerism was transient. Sequencing was performed on CD4+ T cells from blood (PBMCs), taken 6 months after the transplant. These receptors were obtained from a human patient who received a combined kidney and bone marrow transplant. Some T cells may possibly be graft donor cells.

CDR3 in amino acids: CASSEWSSGRPSSYNEQFF. The sequenced part of the CDR3 DNA is TGTGCCAGCAGTGAATGGTCTAGCGGGAGGCCTAGCTCCTACAATGAG. The rearrangement uses TRBV6-1 and TRBJ2-1; 11 bases fit TRBD2. The CDR3 end falls 3 residues outside the read, so it is completed with the germline J gene. Unmatched junction bases numbered 9, after V lost 2 bases and J lost 0 bases. The CDR3 length is 19 residues. Germline V gene sequence: CDR1 MNHNS, CDR2 SASEGT.

As to this clone: The sequenced fragment ends 3 residues before the CDR3 boundary, so the rest is inferred from the germline J gene. The chain has TRBV7-6 and TRBJ2-2; a weak D match, TRBD2 (5 bases). CDR1 is SGHVS and CDR2 is FNYEAQ in the germline V gene. This CDR3 region has 18 residues. The V end was cut by 1 base, the J end by 0 bases, with 15 bases between. CDR3 DNA, as far as it was read: TGTGCCAGCAGCTTAGTGATCGCGGGCAGCGCGAACACCGGGGAG. Protein product: CASSLVIAGSANTGE. The whole CDR3 is CASSLVIAGSANTGELFF.

In the case of this clone: Read sequence stops 3 residues before the CDR3 end, and the germline J gene provides the missing end. The chain links TRBV18 to TRBJ1-2; weak D call: TRBD1 (5 bases). The CDR3 has 14 amino acids. Trimming stripped 0 bases from V and 7 bases from J, with 12 bases between. CDR1 and CDR2 from the germline V gene are KGHSH and LQKENI. Incomplete CDR3 DNA: TGTGCCAGCTCACCACCGCTGGCAGGGAGTGGC. Translated: CASSPPLAGSG. The entire CDR3 protein is CASSPPLAGSGYTF.

As to this clone: The CDR3 extends 3 residues past the end of the read, so its final part is completed from the germline J gene. V gene TRBV20-1 combines with J gene TRBJ2-7; 8 bases match TRBD2. V lost 3 bases and J lost 2; bases outside the gene matches: 0. Looked up from germline, CDR1 is DFQATT and CDR2 is SNEGSKA (reference sequence). The CDR3 extends over 12 amino acids. The CDR3 loop reads CSARGLAYEQYF. The part of the CDR3 DNA that was read is TGCAGTGCTAGGGGACTAGCCTACGAG.

Worth noting for this clone: The read halts 3 residues ahead of the CDR3 end, with the missing end drawn from the germline J gene. The V call is TRBV20-1, the J call TRBJ2-2; 9 positions agree with TRBD1. V was clipped by 3 bases and J by 1 base; unmatched bases: 3. The CDR3 loop spans 15 amino acids. In germline, CDR1 is DFQATT, CDR2 SNEGSKA (reference sequence). The part of the CDR3 DNA that was read is TGCAGTGCTAGGCCGGGACAGGGGAACACCGGGGAG. This sequence encodes CSARPGQGNTGE. The CDR3 in full is CSARPGQGNTGELFF.

Details on this clone: The read ends 3 residues shy of where the CDR3 ends; the end is completed using the germline J gene. The rearrangement joins TRBV20-1 to TRBJ2-4; TRBD2 agrees at 8 bases. Germline CDR1 reads DFQATT; CDR2 reads SNEGSKA (reference sequence). J lost 4 bases, V lost 3 bases, and 8 bases had no gene match. This CDR3 has 15 residues. The covered CDR3 bases are TGCAGTGCTAGGTTCGGCGGGGGGTGGAAAAACATT. It translates to CSARFGGGWKNI. The complete CDR3 reads CSARFGGGWKNIQYF.

Comments on this clone: The sequence runs out 3 residues before the end of the CDR3; the remainder is reconstructed from the germline J gene. The rearrangement uses TRBV7-8 and TRBJ1-1, with TRBD1 matching over 8 bases. This CDR3 has 14 amino acids. V trimming: 5 bases; J trimming: 6 bases; junction bases outside the gene matches: 8. Germline-derived CDR1 and CDR2 are SGHVS and FQNEAQ. CDR3 DNA (partial): TGTGCCAGCAGCATAGGACAGGGTGGGGCTGAA. Translation gives CASSIGQGGAE. The full CDR3 protein is CASSIGQGGAEAFF.

As regards this clone: The read terminates 3 residues before the CDR3 end, so the remaining end is supplied by the germline J gene. The chain uses TRBV6-2 or TRBV6-3 and TRBJ2-7; D gene uncertain. CDR1 is MNHEY, CDR2 SVGEGT, per germline. Trimming pared 5 bases from V and 5 bases from J, leaving 13 bases between. This CDR3 contains 13 residues. The CDR3 DNA, read in part, is TGTGCCAGCAGTCCCCCCGTAGTCAACGAG. The encoded protein is CASSPPVVNE. The CDR3 in full is CASSPPVVNEQYF.